This T cell receptor beta chain was sequenced for a study of Ad26.COV2.S vaccination and SARS-CoV-2 variants. Study-wide background: The vaccine Ad26.COV2.S was put into the muscle once, or twice with 56 days between.

As regards this clone: Its antigen is still unknown.

General study results and limits: Spike-specific CD8+ and CD4+ T cell responses reportedly showed substantial breadth after vaccination.

As for treatment: 15 to 20 received Ad26.COV2.S at low or high dose, single or two shots; 5 received placebo; per-sample allocation not given. After the first vaccine or placebo injection, samples were drawn on day 63. What was given as vaccine was an Ad26 vector encoding Wuhan-strain SARS-CoV-2 spike. This CDR3 comprises 13 residues. Germline V gene data show CDR1 as LNHDA and CDR2 as SQIVND (reference sequence). Trimming pared 7 bases from V and 1 base from J, leaving 8 bases between. TCRdb keeps only in-frame clones here, not all; method: immunoSEQ multiplex PCR. Among about 390,000 clones listed, about 88% were seen once.

The material was peripheral blood, obtained in a trial of Ad26.COV2.S vaccine versus placebo. V is TRBV19 and J is TRBJ1-3; D unclear. The sequence came from a person between 18 and 59 years old who received the Ad26.COV2.S COVID-19 vaccine or a placebo. Here the CDR3 reads CASIGGSGNTIYF. The CDR3 DNA reads as TGTGCCAGTATTGGAGGTTCTGGAAACACCATATATTTT. The whole variable domain, filled in from reference TRBV19 and TRBJ1-3, reads DGGITQSPKYLFRKEGQNVTLSCEQNLNHDAMYWYRQDPGQGLRLIYYSQIVNDFQKGDIAEGYSVSREKKESFPLTVTSAQKNPTAFYLCASIGGSGNTIYFGEGSWLTVV.